Sequencing of this TCR beta chain was carried out in a study of Graves' ophthalmopathy and Graves' hyperthyroidism. CDR1 and CDR2 (germline): MNHEY, SVGEGT. Trimming took 2 bases from V and 7 from J, leaving 9 bases between them. The length of the CDR3 is 13 residues. As the template, RNA transcripts were used to amplify TCR beta CDR3 regions. First-round RT-PCR with HTBI primers preceded a second-round multiplex PCR. From the multiplex PCR reads, TCRdb called clonotypes with MiXCR, one entry per CDR3 protein. The sample holds about 340,000 distinct CDR3 sequences, about 17% seen once. This clonotype was recorded many times.

The chain uses TRBV6-2 or TRBV6-3 and TRBJ1-5; D call uncertain. The material sequenced was peripheral blood. The receptor was derived from an adult man with Graves' ophthalmopathy. This chain's CDR3 is CASSYPERQPQHF. The CDR3 DNA follows: TGTGCCAGCAGTTACCCAGAACGACAGCCCCAGCATTTT.